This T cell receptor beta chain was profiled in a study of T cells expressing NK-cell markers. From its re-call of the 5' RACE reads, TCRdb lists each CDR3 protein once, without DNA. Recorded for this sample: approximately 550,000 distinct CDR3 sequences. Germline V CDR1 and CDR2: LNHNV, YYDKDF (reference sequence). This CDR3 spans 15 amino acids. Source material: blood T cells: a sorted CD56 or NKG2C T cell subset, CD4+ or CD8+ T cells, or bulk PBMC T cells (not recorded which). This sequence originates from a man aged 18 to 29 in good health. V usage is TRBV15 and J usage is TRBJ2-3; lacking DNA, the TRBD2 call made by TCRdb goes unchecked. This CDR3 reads CATSSEAGRTDTQYF.